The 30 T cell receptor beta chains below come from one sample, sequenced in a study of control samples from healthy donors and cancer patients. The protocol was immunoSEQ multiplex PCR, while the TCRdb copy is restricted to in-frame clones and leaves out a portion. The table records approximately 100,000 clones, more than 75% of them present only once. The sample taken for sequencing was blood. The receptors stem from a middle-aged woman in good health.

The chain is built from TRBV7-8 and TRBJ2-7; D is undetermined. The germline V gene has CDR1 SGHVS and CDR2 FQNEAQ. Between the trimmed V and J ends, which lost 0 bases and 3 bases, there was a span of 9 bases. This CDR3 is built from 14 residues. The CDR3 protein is CASSLAFDNYEQYF. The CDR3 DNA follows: TGTGCCAGCAGCTTAGCGTTCGACAACTACGAGCAGTACTTC.

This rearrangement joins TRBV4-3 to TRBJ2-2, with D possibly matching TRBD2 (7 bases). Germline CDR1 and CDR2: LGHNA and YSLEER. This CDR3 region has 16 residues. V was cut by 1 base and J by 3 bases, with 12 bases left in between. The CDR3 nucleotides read TGCGCCAGCAGCCAAGGGGCGGGGGCGGACACCGGGGAGCTGTTTTTT. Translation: CASSQGAGADTGELFF.

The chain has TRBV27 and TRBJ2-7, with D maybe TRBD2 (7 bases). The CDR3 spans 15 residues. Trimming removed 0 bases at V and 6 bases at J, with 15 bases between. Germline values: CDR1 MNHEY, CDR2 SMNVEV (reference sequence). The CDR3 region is CASSLSSQGRGEQYF. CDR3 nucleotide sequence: TGTGCCAGCAGTTTATCTAGTCAGGGGAGGGGCGAGCAGTACTTC.

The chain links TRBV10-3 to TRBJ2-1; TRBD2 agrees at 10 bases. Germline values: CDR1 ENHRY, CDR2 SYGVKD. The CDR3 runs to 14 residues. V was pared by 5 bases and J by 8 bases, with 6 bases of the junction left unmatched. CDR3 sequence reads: CAISSGGALDEQFF. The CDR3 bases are TGTGCCATCAGTAGCGGGGGGGCCCTCGATGAGCAGTTCTTC.

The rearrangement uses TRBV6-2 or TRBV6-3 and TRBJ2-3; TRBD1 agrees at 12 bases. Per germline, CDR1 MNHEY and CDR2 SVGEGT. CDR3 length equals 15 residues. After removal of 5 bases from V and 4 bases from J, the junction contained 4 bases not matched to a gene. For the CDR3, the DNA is TGTGCCAGCAGTAGCGGGACAGGGGGCTCAGATACGCAGTATTTT. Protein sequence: CASSSGTGGSDTQYF.

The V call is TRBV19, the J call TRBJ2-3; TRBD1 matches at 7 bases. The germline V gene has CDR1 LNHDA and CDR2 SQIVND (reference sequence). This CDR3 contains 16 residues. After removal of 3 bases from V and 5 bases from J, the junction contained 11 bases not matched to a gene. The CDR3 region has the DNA TGTGCCAGTAGTATCCGGGACAGCGCTTGGGGAGATACGCAGTATTTT. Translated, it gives CASSIRDSAWGDTQYF.

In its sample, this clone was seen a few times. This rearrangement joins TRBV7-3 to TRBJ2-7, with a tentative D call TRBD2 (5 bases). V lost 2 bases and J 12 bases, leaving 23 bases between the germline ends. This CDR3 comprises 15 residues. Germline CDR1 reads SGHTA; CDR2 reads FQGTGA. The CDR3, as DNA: TGTGCCAGCAGCTTAGTTGTAGGAGGACCACCCCTGAGGTACTTC. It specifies CASSLVVGGPPLRYF.

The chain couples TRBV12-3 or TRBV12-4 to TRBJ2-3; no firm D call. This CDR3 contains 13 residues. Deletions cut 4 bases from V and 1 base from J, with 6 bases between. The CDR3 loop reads CASSWLRTDTQYF. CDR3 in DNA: TGTGCCAGCAGTTGGTTACGCACAGATACGCAGTATTTT.

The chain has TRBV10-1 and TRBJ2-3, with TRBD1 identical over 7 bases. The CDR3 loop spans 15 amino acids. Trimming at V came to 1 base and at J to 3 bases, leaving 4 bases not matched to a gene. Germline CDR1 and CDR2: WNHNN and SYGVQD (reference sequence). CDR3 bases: TGCGCCAGCAGTGAGTGGGCAGGGGGAACAGATACGCAGTATTTT. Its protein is CASSEWAGGTDTQYF.

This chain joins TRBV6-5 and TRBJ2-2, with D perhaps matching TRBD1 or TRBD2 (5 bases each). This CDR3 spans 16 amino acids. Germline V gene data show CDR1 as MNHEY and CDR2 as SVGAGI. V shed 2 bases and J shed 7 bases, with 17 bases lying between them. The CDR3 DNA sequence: TGTGCCAGCAGTTACGAGGGGCCCGATACCGGCGGGGAGCTGTTTTTT. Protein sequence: CASSYEGPDTGGELFF.

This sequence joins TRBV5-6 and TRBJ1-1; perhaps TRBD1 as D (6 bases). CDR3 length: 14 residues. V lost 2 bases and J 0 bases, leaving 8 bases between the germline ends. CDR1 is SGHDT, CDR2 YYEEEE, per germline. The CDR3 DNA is TGTGCCAGCAGCTTCCAGGGGATGAACACTGAAGCTTTCTTT. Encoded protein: CASSFQGMNTEAFF.

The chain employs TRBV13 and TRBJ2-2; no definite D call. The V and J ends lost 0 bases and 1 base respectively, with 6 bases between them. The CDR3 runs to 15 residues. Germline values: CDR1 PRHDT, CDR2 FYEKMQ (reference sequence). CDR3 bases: TGTGCCAGCAGCTTAGGACAGTTGAACACCGGGGAGCTGTTTTTT. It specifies CASSLGQLNTGELFF. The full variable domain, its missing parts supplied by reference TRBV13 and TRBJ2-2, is AAGVIQSPRHLIKEKRETATLKCYPIPRHDTVYWYQQGPGQDPQFLISFYEKMQSDKGSIPDRFSAQQFSDYHSELNMSSLELGDSALYFCASSLGQLNTGELFFGEGSRLTVL.

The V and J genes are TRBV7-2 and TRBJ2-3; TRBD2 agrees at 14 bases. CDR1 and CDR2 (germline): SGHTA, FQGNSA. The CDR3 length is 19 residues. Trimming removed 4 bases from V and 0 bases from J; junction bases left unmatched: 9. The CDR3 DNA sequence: TGTGCCAGCAGCTCTGTGGGACTAGCGGGGGCCTCTAGCACAGATACGCAGTATTTT. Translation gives CASSSVGLAGASSTDTQYF.

CDR3 sequence reads: CSVLTGTEAFF. The CDR3 bases are TGCAGCGTTCTGACTGGTACTGAAGCTTTCTTT. V usage is TRBV29-1 and J usage is TRBJ1-1, with D uncertain. The CDR3 consists of 11 residues. V lost 5 bases and J lost 5, with 9 bases in between. Germline V lookup: CDR1 SQVTM, CDR2 ANQGSEA.

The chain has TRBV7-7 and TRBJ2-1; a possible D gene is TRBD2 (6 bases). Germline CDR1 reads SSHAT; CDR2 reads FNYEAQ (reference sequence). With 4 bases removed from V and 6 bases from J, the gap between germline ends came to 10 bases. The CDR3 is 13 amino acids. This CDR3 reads CASSSGLSNEQFF. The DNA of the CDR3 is TGTGCCAGCAGCTCGGGACTCTCCAATGAGCAGTTCTTC.

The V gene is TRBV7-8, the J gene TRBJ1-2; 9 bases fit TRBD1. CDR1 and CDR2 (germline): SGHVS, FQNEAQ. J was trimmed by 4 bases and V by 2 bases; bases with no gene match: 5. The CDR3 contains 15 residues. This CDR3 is CASSLRGTGIYGYTF. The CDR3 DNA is TGTGCCAGCAGCTTAAGGGGGACAGGGATCTATGGCTACACCTTC.

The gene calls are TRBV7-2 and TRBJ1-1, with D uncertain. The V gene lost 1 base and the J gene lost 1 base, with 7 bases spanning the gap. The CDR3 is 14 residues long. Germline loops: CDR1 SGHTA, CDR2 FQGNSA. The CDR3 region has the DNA TGTGCCAGCAGCTTAGGACTGGCGAACACTGAAGCTTTCTTT. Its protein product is CASSLGLANTEAFF. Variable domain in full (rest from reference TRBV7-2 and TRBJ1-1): GAGVSQSPSNKVTEKGKDVELRCDPISGHTALYWYRQSLGQGLEFLIYFQGNSAPDKSGLPSDRFSAERTGGSVSTLTIQRTQQEDSAVYLCASSLGLANTEAFFGQGTRLTVV.

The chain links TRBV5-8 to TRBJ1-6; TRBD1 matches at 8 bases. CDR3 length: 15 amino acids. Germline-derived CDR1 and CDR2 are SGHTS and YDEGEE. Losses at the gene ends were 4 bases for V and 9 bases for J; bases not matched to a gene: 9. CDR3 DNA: TGTGCCAGCAGCCCCGGGGCAGGGGGCAGTTCACCCCTCCACTTT. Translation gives CASSPGAGGSSPLHF.

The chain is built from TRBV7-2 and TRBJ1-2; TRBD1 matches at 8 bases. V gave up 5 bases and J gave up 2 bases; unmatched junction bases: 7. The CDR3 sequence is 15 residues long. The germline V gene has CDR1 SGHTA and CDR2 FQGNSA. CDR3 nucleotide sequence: TGTGCCAGCAGCCCGGGGACAGGCACCAACTATGGCTACACCTTC. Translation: CASSPGTGTNYGYTF.

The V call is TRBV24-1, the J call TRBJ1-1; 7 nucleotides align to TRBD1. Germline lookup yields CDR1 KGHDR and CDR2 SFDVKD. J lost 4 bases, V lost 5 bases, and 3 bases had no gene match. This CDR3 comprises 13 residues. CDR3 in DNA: TGTGCCACCAGTGGGCCAGGGGGCACTGAAGCTTTCTTT. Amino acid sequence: CATSGPGGTEAFF.

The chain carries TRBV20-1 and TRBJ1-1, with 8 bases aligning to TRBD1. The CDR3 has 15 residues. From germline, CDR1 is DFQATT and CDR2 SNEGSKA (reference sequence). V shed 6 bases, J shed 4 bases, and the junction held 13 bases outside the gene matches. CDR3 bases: TGCAGTGCCAGTTCTACCCAGGGGGCAATCACTGAAGCTTTCTTT. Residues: CSASSTQGAITEAFF.

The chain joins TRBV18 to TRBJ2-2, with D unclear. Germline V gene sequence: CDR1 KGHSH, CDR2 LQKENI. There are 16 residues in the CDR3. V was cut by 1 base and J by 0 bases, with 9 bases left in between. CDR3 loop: CASSPRQDPNTGELFF. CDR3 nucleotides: TGTGCCAGCTCACCACGGCAGGATCCGAACACCGGGGAGCTGTTTTTT.

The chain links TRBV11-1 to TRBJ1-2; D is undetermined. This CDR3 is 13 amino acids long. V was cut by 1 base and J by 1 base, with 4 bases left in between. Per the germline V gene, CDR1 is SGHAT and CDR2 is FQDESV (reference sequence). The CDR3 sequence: CASSLGVNYGYTF. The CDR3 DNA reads TGTGCCAGCAGCTTAGGCGTTAACTATGGCTACACCTTC.

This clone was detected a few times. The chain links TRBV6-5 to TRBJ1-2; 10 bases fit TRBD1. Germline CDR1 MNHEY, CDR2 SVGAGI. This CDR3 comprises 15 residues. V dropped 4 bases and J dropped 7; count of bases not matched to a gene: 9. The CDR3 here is CASSFKLTGGRGYTF. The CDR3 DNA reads TGTGCCAGCAGTTTCAAATTGACAGGGGGCCGTGGCTACACCTTC.

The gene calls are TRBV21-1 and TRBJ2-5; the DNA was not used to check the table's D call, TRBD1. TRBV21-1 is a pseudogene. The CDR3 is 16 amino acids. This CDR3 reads CASSKVRGRGLETQYF. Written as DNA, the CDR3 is TGTGCCAGCAGCAAAGTTCGAGGCAGGGGTCTGGAGACCCAGTACTTC.

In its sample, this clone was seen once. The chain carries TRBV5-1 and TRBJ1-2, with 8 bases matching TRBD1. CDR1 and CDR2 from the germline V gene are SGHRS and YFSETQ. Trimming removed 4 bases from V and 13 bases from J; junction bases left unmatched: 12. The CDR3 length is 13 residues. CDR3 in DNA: TGCGCCAGCAGCCCAGGACAGGGCCCTTGGAGCACCTTC. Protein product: CASSPGQGPWSTF.

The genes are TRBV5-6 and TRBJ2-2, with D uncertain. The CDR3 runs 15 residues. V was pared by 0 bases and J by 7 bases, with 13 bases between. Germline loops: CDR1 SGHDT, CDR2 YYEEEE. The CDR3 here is CASSLGGSSFGELFF. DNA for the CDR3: TGTGCCAGCAGCTTGGGAGGTAGTAGCTTCGGGGAGCTGTTTTTT.

In DNA, the CDR3 is TGCAGTGCTAGTTCGCCTAGCGGGGGGGATAAAGAGACCCAGTACTTC. It yields the protein CSASSPSGGDKETQYF. This chain links TRBV20-1 with TRBJ2-5; the match to TRBD2 covers 12 bases. CDR3 length: 16 amino acids. The V segment lost 3 bases and the J segment 3 bases; nucleotides outside the gene matches: 8. Per the germline V gene, CDR1 is DFQATT and CDR2 is SNEGSKA (reference sequence).

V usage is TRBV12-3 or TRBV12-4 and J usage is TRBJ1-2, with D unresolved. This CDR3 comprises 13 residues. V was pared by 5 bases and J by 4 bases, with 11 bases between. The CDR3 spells CASSLRVSYGYTF. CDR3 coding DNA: TGTGCCAGCAGTCTTAGGGTATCCTATGGCTACACCTTC.

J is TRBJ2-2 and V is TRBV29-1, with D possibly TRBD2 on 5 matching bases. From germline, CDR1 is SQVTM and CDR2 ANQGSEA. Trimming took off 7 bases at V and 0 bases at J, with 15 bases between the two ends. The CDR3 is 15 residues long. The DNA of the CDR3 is TGCAGCGCCGTTCGAGGGCAGACGAACACCGGGGAGCTGTTTTTT. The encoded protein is CSAVRGQTNTGELFF.